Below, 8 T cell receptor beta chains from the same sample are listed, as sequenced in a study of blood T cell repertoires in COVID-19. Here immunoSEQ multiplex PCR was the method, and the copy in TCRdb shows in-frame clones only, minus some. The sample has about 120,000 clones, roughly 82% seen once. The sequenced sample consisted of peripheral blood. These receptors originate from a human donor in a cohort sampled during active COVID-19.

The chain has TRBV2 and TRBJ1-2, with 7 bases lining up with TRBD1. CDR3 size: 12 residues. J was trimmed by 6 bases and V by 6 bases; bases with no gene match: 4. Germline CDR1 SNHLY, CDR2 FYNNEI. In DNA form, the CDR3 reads TGTGCCAGCAGGGGGACAGAGGATGGCTACACCTTC. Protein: CASRGTEDGYTF.

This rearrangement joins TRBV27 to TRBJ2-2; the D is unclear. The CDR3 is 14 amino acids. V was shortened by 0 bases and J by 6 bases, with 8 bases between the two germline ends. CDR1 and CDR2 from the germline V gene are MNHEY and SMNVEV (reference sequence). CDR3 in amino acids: CASSLSPGSGELFF. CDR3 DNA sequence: TGTGCCAGCAGTTTATCGCCCGGTTCCGGGGAGCTGTTTTTT.

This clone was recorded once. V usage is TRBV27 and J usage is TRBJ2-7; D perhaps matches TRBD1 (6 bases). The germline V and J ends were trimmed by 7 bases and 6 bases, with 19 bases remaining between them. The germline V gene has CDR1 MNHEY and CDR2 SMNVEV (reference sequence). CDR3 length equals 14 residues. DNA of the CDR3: TGTGCCAGCAAAGGACAGCATGGGAGCGGCGAGCAGTACTTC. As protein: CASKGQHGSGEQYF.

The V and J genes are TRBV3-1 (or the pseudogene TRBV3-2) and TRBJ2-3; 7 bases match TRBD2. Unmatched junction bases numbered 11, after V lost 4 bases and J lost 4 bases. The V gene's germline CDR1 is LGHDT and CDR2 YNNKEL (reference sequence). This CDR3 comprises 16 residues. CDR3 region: CASSPVAGRGSDTQYF. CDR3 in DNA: TGTGCCAGCAGCCCGGTAGCGGGCCGAGGTTCAGATACGCAGTATTTT.

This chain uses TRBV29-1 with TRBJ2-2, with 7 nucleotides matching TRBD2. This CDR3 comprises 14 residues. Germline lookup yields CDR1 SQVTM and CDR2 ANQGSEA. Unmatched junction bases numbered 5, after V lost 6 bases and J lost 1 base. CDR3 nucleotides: TGCAGCGTAACCAGCGGGGAGAACACCGGGGAGCTGTTTTTT. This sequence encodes CSVTSGENTGELFF.

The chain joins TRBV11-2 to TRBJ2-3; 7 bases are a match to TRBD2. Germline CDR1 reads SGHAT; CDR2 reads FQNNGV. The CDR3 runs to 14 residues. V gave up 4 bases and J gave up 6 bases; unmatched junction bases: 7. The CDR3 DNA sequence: TGTGCCAGCAGCTCAAATAGCGGGTGGGATACGCAGTATTTT. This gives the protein CASSSNSGWDTQYF.

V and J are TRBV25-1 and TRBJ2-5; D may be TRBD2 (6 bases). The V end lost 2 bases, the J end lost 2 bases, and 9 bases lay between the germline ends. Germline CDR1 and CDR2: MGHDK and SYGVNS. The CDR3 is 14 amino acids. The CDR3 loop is CASSELTRQETQYF. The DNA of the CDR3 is TGTGCCAGCAGTGAACTGACTAGGCAAGAGACCCAGTACTTC.

The CDR3 is CASSPEVGGYTF. The CDR3 bases are TGTGCCAGCAGCCCCGAAGTGGGCGGCTACACCTTC. The chain recombines TRBV7-2 with TRBJ1-2, with D unclear. V dropped 5 bases and J dropped 8 bases, with 12 bases sitting between them. The V gene's germline CDR1 is SGHTA and CDR2 FQGNSA. The CDR3 contains 12 residues.